This T cell receptor (beta chain) was found in a study of blood T cell repertoires in COVID-19 (dated by TCRdb to the early 2020s). With respect to the entire study: Samples covering the acute and convalescent phases of COVID-19 were provided by collaborators in the United States, Italy and Spain. Deeply sampled blood TCRbeta repertoires from subjects exposed to, actively infected with, or recovered from COVID-19 were included in the dataset. Where available, HLA class I and class II types were taken from metadata supplied by the sample provider and were not determined by assay-based typing. Samples came from the ongoing ImmuneRACE study (first 160 participants) plus 1,254 subjects from 6 global collaborators. The sample metadata nearly always contained a de-identified subject ID, COVID-19 status, age in years and sex. The material from the prospective study consisted of cDNA or gDNA derived from T cells, B-cell-depleted T cells, or PBMCs. The repertoires were released in a freely available public database intended as a resource for research on the immune response to SARS-CoV-2.

TCRbeta CDR3 regions were amplified from genomic DNA using the immunoSEQ Assay, a bias-controlled multiplex PCR. The paper's data handling went like this. Within the assay, amplification of reference gene primers was used to estimate how many nucleated cells each sample contained. To quantify the absolute abundance of each unique TCRbeta CDR3 rearrangement, sequence reads were collapsed and filtered. For each sample, productive Simpson clonality was calculated by taking the square root of Simpson's diversity index across productive rearrangements. TCRdb provides this immuneACCESS table in a form limited to in-frame rearrangements. Some clones are lacking; in checked studies, under half of them reflect an unresolved V gene, and why the rest are absent is not known. The V and J calls and clone size are taken from that table; D and trimming were inferred from the DNA. In all, the sample holds around 300,000 clones, and around 86% of those were seen once. Of the sample, around 2.1% falls within the top ten clones.

Another Seattle source contributed samples from volunteer blood donors who had recovered from COVID-19. Each collaborating institution followed its own protocols to collect whole blood in K2EDTA tubes. Collaborator samples were shipped for TCRbeta analysis as frozen whole blood, isolated PBMCs, or DNA extracted from either sample type. Points on this clone: It lacks a known antigen. The record has no base qualities; no much larger clone is one base away.

V is clipped by 3 bases and J by 4 bases, and the sequence between their germline boundaries is 12 bases long. The CDR1 and CDR2 encoded by the germline V gene are SQVTM and ANQGSEA. The CDR3 has 13 amino acids, counting the end cysteine and phenylalanine. The CDR3 DNA has 39 bases and is translated from base 1. The research as a whole found: The amount of clinical and demographic metadata varied by source and participant and was provided uncurated.

This sequence was found in a woman in her 30s who had recovered from COVID-19. This chain joins TRBV29-1 to TRBJ1-1; TRBD1 might be the D gene, on 5 matching bases. The source material was peripheral blood. The nucleotide sequence reads as follows: TGCAGCGTTGAGAGTTTAAGGGGCACTGAAGCTTTCTTT. Its protein product is CSVESLRGTEAFF. With all but the CDR3 taken from the reference TRBV29-1 and TRBJ1-1 genes, the full variable domain is: SAVISQKPSRDICQRGTSLTIQCQVDSQVTMMFWYRQQPGQSLTLIATANQGSEATYESGFVIDKFPISRPNLTFSTLTVSNMSPEDSSIYLCSVESLRGTEAFFGQGTRLTVV.